The sequence of this T cell receptor (beta chain) was determined in a study of blood T cell repertoires in COVID-19. V was clipped by 4 bases and J by 1 base; unmatched bases: 6. The germline V gene encodes CDR1 MGHRA and CDR2 YSYEKL. This CDR3 has 16 amino acids. Original analysis: Using reference gene primer amplification, nucleated cell counts were estimated. The table came from immunoSEQ multiplex PCR; TCRdb's copy has only in-frame clones and leaves some out. Clone size and the V and J calls come from that table; the DNA yielded D and trimming. The sample has fewer than 250,000 clones, around 87% seen once.

V usage is TRBV4-1 and J usage is TRBJ2-3, with 9 bases fitting TRBD1. The receptor's source is a man aged 55 to 70 with acute or convalescent COVID-19. Sequencing was done on a sample of peripheral blood. CDR3 loop: CASSRVRDRGTDTQYF. For the CDR3, the DNA is TGCGCCAGCAGCCGAGTTAGGGACAGGGGCACAGATACGCAGTATTTT.